Below are 27 T cell receptor beta chains sequenced from a single sample in a study of identical twins. TCRdb called the 5' RACE reads again in MiXCR, with one record for every CDR3 protein. The table includes roughly 1.6 million distinct CDR3 sequences, less than 35% detected once. Sequencing was done on a sample of cord blood. The receptor set was obtained from a newborn girl in good health.

This chain joins TRBV24-1 and TRBJ2-4; either TRBD1 or TRBD2 may fit D (5 bases each). The germline gives CDR1 KGHDR, CDR2 SFDVKD. V lost 6 bases, J lost 13 bases, and 24 bases lay in between. This CDR3 is 15 amino acids long. CDR3 bases: TGTGCCACCAGTTCCGGGACCTTGACTTACAATGAGCAGTACTTC. Translation: CATSSGTLTYNEQYF.

The chain combines TRBV29-1 with TRBJ1-2; TRBD1 matches at 7 bases. In germline, CDR1 is SQVTM, CDR2 ANQGSEA. This CDR3 has 12 residues. With 7 bases clipped from V and 1 base from J, the junction kept 3 bases outside the gene matches. As DNA, the CDR3 is TGCAGCGGAGGACAGGTTAACTATGGCTACACCTTC. It specifies CSGGQVNYGYTF.

The gene calls are TRBV19 and TRBJ2-5; tentatively, D is TRBD1 (5 bases). The DNA end is a closer match to TRBJ2-7, so the J assignment may be wrong. The CDR3 is 14 amino acids. Germline assignment: CDR1 LNHDA and CDR2 SQIVND (reference sequence). CDR3 loop: CASSMGQMYNEQYF. CDR3 sequence (DNA): TGTGCCAGTAGTATGGGGCAGATGTACAACGAGCAGTACTTC.

This clonotype was picked up a small number of times. The rearrangement joins TRBV20-1 to TRBJ2-3, with D perhaps TRBD1 or TRBD2 (6 bases each). V was cut by 8 bases and J by 1 base, with 13 bases left in between. The CDR3 is 13 residues long. Per the germline V gene, CDR1 is DFQATT and CDR2 is SNEGSKA (reference sequence). Here the CDR3 reads CSSRGARTDTQYF. The CDR3 region has the DNA TGCAGTTCAAGGGGGGCCCGCACAGATACGCAGTATTTT.

This clonotype was detected only a few times. The DNA for the CDR3 is TGTGCCAGCAGTCCGATCATCCCTCTAGCGGGGCCCTACAATGAGCAGTACTTC. This translates into CASSPIIPLAGPYNEQYF. This rearrangement joins TRBV27 to TRBJ2-5, with 9 bases matching TRBD2. This CDR3 has 18 amino acids. V lost 5 bases and J lost 11; bases outside the gene matches: 24. Germline V gene data show CDR1 as MNHEY and CDR2 as SMNVEV (reference sequence).

The chain uses TRBV4-1 and TRBJ2-7; weak D call: TRBD2 (5 bases). The germline V gene encodes CDR1 MGHRA and CDR2 YSYEKL. V gave up 1 base and J gave up 0 bases, with 16 bases separating them. CDR3 size: 17 residues. The CDR3 DNA sequence: TGCGCCAGCAGCCAAGTCTCGGGGTGGGAGACCTCCTACGAGCAGTACTTC. Amino acids: CASSQVSGWETSYEQYF.

This clonotype was observed at least ten times. The gene calls are TRBV20-1 and TRBJ2-7; D is undetermined. Germline CDR1 and CDR2: DFQATT and SNEGSKA (reference sequence). V lost 0 bases, J lost 7 bases, and 7 bases lay in between. This CDR3 has 11 amino acids. The CDR3 DNA follows: TGCAGTGCTAGAGATTTGCGAGAGCAGTACTTC. Translation gives CSARDLREQYF.

The CDR3 loop reads CASKSRGTKNIQYF. DNA of the CDR3: TGTGCCAGCAAAAGTCGGGGGACCAAAAACATTCAGTACTTC. J is TRBJ2-4 and V is TRBV28; perhaps TRBD2 as D (6 bases). Germline V gene data show CDR1 as MDHEN and CDR2 as SYDVKM. The CDR3 is 14 amino acids. The V end was cut by 7 bases, the J end by 2 bases, with 12 bases between.

V usage is TRBV20-1 and J usage is TRBJ2-3; D possibly corresponds to TRBD2 (5 bases). The CDR3 is 15 amino acids. In germline, CDR1 is DFQATT, CDR2 SNEGSKA (reference sequence). V lost 2 bases, J lost 3 bases, and 15 bases lay in between. The CDR3 DNA is TGCAGTGCTAGACTTCGGCCGGGAACGACAGATACGCAGTATTTT. This translates into CSARLRPGTTDTQYF.

V is TRBV24-1 and J is TRBJ2-4; the D gene is possibly TRBD1 (6 bases). The better agreement between TRBJ2-7 and the DNA end casts doubt on the J call. CDR1 and CDR2 (germline): KGHDR, SFDVKD. The CDR3 is 13 residues long. The CDR3 loop reads CATSGQFRDEQYF. The DNA for the CDR3 is TGTGCCACCAGCGGACAGTTTCGGGACGAGCAGTACTTC.

There are a few counts of this clonotype. The rearrangement uses TRBV10-1 and TRBJ2-3; D might be TRBD1 or TRBD2, each matching 5 bases. The V end was cut by 4 bases, the J end by 7 bases, with 12 bases between. Germline CDR1 is WNHNN and CDR2 is SYGVQD (reference sequence). The CDR3 covers 13 residues. The CDR3 nucleotides are TGCGCCAGCAGTGGTGAGGGGCCTAATACGCAGTATTTT. Translated: CASSGEGPNTQYF.

V gene TRBV5-4 combines with J gene TRBJ2-1, with D perhaps given as TRBD1 or TRBD2 (5 bases each). Trimming took off 3 bases at V and 13 bases at J, with 17 bases between the two ends. The CDR3 length is 13 residues. The germline CDR1 and CDR2 sequences are SGHNT and YYREEE (reference sequence). In nucleotides, the CDR3 is TGTGCCAGCAGCTATGCAAGCAGGGAGACCCAGTTCTTC. Its translation is CASSYASRETQFF.

At least ten counts were recorded for this clonotype. J is TRBJ2-7 and V is TRBV20-1; D is uncertain. Per germline, CDR1 DFQATT and CDR2 SNEGSKA (reference sequence). This CDR3 comprises 11 residues. V dropped 2 bases and J dropped 2 bases, with 4 bases sitting between them. This CDR3 reads CSARQAYEQYF. CDR3 sequence (DNA): TGCAGTGCTAGACAGGCCTACGAGCAGTACTTC.

The chain combines TRBV29-1 with TRBJ2-5; the match to TRBD1 covers 8 bases. V was pared by 6 bases and J by 5 bases, with 11 bases of the junction left unmatched. Looked up from germline, CDR1 is SQVTM and CDR2 is ANQGSEA. The CDR3 is 14 residues long. In nucleotides, the CDR3 is TGCAGCGTCCAAACACAGGGGGAATGGGAGACCCAGTACTTC. It encodes CSVQTQGEWETQYF.

As to this clonotype: A much larger clone differs by one base, so this may be a read error. The gene calls are TRBV28 and TRBJ2-1; a weak D match, TRBD1 (5 bases). The J call is in doubt because the DNA end fits TRBJ2-7 better. The CDR3 sequence is 13 residues long. CDR1 is MDHEN and CDR2 is SYDVKM in the germline V gene. The CDR3 DNA reads TGTGCCAGCAGATCGACAGTCTCCTGCGAGCAGTACTTC. As protein: CASRSTVSCEQYF.

This clonotype has only a few counts. J is TRBJ2-7 and V is TRBV20-1; weak D call: TRBD2 (6 bases). CDR1 and CDR2 from the germline V gene are DFQATT and SNEGSKA (reference sequence). This CDR3 region has 14 residues. V was shortened by 3 bases and J by 2 bases, with 14 bases between the two germline ends. The CDR3 nucleotides are TGCAGTGCTAGGCGGCGGGACCTACCCTACGAGCAGTACTTC. It is translated as CSARRRDLPYEQYF.

The chain carries TRBV4-1 and TRBJ1-5; D is possibly TRBD1 (6 bases). This CDR3 has 14 amino acids. Germline values: CDR1 MGHRA, CDR2 YSYEKL. V was clipped by 2 bases and J by 5 bases, with 10 bases between them. The chain's CDR3 is CASSQLNRDQPQHF. In DNA, the CDR3 is TGCGCCAGCAGCCAATTGAACAGGGATCAGCCCCAGCATTTT.

The CDR3 DNA follows: TGTGCCAGCAGTTTATGGCTAGCGGGAGGGCGCTCCTACAATGAGCAGTTCTTC. Its protein is CASSLWLAGGRSYNEQFF. The chain combines TRBV12-3 or TRBV12-4 with TRBJ2-1; 12 bases map to TRBD2. The CDR3 is 18 residues long. V was clipped by 2 bases and J by 0 bases; unmatched bases: 5.

This clonotype showed up just a few times. CDR3 DNA sequence: TGCGCCAGCAGCTCCAGACAGGGGGGTCAGCCCCAGCATTTT. Residues: CASSSRQGGQPQHF. The chain carries TRBV5-1 and TRBJ1-5, with TRBD1 identical over 9 bases. Trimming cost V 3 bases and J 6 bases; bases outside gene matches: 4. The germline CDR1 and CDR2 sequences are SGHRS and YFSETQ. CDR3 length equals 14 residues.

This clonotype has at least ten counts. The chain combines TRBV28 with TRBJ2-7, with D unclear. The CDR3 loop spans 14 amino acids. Germline lookup yields CDR1 MDHEN and CDR2 SYDVKM. V was shortened by 3 bases and J by 1 base, with 10 bases between the two germline ends. Written as DNA, the CDR3 is TGTGCCAGCAGTTTCGGGCCAGCATCCTACGAGCAGTACTTC. Its translation is CASSFGPASYEQYF.

This CDR3 reads CSARDPGVPNTEAFF. CDR3 in DNA: TGCAGTGCTAGAGATCCAGGGGTTCCGAACACTGAAGCTTTCTTT. V and J are TRBV20-1 and TRBJ1-1; D may be TRBD1 (6 bases). Germline V gives CDR1 DFQATT, CDR2 SNEGSKA (reference sequence). The CDR3 spans 15 residues. Trimming shortened V by 0 bases and J by 1 base, and 12 bases separated the two germline ends.

This clonotype has just a few counts. The rearrangement links TRBV12-3 or TRBV12-4 to TRBJ2-1; possible D gene TRBD2, 5 bases. There are 14 residues in the CDR3. Trimming took off 5 bases at V and 3 bases at J, with 11 bases between the two ends. The CDR3 DNA is TGTGCCAGCAGTCGAAGACGGGACTACAATGAGCAGTTCTTC. Translated: CASSRRRDYNEQFF.

This clonotype was counted a few times. The chain uses TRBV21-1 and TRBJ2-7. TRBV21-1 is recorded as a pseudogene. The length of the CDR3 is 15 residues. Here the CDR3 reads CASSKGMTASYEQYF. In nucleotides, the CDR3 is TGTGCCAGCAGCAAAGGTATGACAGCATCCTACGAGCAGTACTTC.

This clonotype was observed a few times. V and J are TRBV28 and TRBJ2-1, with D possibly matching TRBD2 (5 bases). The CDR3 is 15 residues long. Germline V gene sequence: CDR1 MDHEN, CDR2 SYDVKM. The V end was cut by 3 bases, the J end by 8 bases, with 17 bases between. CDR3 DNA sequence: TGTGCCAGCAGTTTTCCGGGCCAAGCGGACGATGAGCAGTTCTTC. Translation: CASSFPGQADDEQFF.

The chain links TRBV20-1 to TRBJ1-1; D unclear. Germline CDR1 is DFQATT and CDR2 is SNEGSKA (reference sequence). V dropped 5 bases and J dropped 6 bases, with 13 bases sitting between them. CDR3 size: 12 residues. The CDR3 DNA sequence: TGCAGTGCTGAGAGAGGCAGGCCTGAAGCTTTCTTT. Protein sequence: CSAERGRPEAFF.

The chain couples TRBV5-1 to TRBJ2-2, with TRBD1 matching 7 bases. The CDR3 has 14 residues. From germline, CDR1 is SGHRS and CDR2 YFSETQ. V lost 2 bases and J lost 7; bases outside the gene matches: 5. The chain's CDR3 is CASSLQGYDGELFF. CDR3 nucleotide sequence: TGCGCCAGCAGCTTACAGGGGTATGACGGGGAGCTGTTTTTT.

This clonotype has just a few counts. This chain joins TRBV4-1 and TRBJ2-3; 7 bases line up with TRBD1. CDR3 length: 16 residues. The germline V gene encodes CDR1 MGHRA and CDR2 YSYEKL. With V trimmed by 1 base and J by 2 bases, 6 bases remained unmatched. CDR3 sequence: CASSQVGQTYTDTQYF. CDR3 coding DNA: TGCGCCAGCAGCCAAGTGGGACAGACTTACACAGATACGCAGTATTTT.